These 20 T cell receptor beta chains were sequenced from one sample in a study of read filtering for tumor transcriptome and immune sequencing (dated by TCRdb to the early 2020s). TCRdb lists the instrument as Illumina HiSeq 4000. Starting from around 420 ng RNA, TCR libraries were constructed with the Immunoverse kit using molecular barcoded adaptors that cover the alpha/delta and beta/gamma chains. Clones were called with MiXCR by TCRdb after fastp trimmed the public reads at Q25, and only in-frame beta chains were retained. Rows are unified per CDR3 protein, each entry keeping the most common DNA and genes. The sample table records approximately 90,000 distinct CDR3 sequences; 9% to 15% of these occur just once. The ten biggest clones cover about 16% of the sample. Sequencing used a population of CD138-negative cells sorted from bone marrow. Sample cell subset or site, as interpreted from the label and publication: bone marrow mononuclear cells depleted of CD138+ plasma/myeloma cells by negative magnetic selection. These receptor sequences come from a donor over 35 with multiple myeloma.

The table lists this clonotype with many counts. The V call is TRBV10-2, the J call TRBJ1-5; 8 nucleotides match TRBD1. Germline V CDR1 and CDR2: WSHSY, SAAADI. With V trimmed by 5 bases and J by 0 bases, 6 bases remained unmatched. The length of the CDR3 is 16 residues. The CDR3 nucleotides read TGCGCCAGCAGTCTGACAGGGGCGTATAGCAATCAGCCCCAGCATTTT. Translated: CASSLTGAYSNQPQHF.

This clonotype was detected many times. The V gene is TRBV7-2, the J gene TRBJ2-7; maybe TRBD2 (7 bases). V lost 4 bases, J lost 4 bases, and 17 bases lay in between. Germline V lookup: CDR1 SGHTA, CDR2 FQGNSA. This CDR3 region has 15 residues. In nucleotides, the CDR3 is TGTGCCAGCAGCTGGGGGGGCGGACCGCGTTACGAGCAGTACTTC. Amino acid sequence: CASSWGGGPRYEQYF.

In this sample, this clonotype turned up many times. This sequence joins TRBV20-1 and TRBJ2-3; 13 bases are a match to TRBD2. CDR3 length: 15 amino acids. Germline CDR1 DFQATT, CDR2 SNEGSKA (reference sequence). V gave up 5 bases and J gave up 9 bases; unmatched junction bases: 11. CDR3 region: CSALRLAGGVGTQYF. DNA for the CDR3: TGCAGTGCTCTTCGACTAGCGGGAGGCGTAGGGACGCAGTATTTT.

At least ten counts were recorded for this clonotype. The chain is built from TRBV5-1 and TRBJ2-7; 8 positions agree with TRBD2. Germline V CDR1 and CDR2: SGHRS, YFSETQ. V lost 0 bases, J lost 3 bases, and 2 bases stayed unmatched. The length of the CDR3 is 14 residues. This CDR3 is CASSLGREDYEQYF. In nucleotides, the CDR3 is TGCGCCAGCAGCTTGGGGCGGGAGGACTACGAGCAGTACTTC.

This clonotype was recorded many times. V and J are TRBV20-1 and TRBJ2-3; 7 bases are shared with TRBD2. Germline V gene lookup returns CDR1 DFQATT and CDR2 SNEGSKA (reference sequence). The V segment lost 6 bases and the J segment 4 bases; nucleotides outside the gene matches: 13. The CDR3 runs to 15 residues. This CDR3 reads CSATTSAGTPDTQYF. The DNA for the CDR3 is TGCAGTGCCACAACTAGCGCGGGTACTCCAGATACGCAGTATTTT.

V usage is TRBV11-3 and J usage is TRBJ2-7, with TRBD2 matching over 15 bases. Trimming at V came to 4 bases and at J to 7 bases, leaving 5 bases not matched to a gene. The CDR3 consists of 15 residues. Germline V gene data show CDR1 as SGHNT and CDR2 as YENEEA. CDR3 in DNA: TGTGCCAGCAGCTCCCCCGGGACTAGCGGGAGGGAGCAGTACTTC. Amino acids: CASSSPGTSGREQYF.

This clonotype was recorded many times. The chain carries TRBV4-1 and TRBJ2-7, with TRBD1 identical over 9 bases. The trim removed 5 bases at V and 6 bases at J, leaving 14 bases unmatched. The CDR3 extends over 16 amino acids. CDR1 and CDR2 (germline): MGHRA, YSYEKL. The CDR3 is CASSYSPGTGISEQYF. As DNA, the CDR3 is TGCGCCAGCAGCTACTCGCCCGGGACAGGGATTAGCGAGCAGTACTTC.

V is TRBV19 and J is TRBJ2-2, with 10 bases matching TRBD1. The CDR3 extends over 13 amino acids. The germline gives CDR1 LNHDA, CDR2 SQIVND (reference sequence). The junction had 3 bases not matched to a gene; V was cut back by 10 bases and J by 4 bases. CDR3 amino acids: CATRDRGTGELFF. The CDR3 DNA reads TGTGCCACCCGGGACAGGGGCACCGGGGAGCTGTTTTTT.

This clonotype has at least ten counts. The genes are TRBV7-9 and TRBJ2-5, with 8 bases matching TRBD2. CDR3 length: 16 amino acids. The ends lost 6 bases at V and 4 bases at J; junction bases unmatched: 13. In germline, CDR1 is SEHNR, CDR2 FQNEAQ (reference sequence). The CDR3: CASRPTSGRGGETQYF. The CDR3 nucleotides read TGTGCCAGCAGACCCACTAGCGGTCGAGGGGGAGAGACCCAGTACTTC.

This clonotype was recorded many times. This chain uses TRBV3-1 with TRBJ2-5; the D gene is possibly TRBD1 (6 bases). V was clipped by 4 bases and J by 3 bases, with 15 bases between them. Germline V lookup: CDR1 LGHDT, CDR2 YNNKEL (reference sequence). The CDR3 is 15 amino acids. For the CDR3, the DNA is TGTGCCAGCAGCCTAACAGGGTCGACAGAAGAGACCCAGTACTTC. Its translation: CASSLTGSTEETQYF.

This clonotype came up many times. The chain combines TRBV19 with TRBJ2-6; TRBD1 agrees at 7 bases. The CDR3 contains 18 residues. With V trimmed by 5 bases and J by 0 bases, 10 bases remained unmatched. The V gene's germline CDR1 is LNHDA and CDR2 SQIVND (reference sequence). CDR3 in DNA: TGTGCCAGTAGTGCAGGTCCCGGGACAGTCTCTGGGGCCAACGTCCTGACTTTC. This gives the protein CASSAGPGTVSGANVLTF.

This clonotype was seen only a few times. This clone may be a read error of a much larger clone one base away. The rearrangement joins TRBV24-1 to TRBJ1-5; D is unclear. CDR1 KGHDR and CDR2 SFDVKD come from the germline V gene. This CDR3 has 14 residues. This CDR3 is CAASDTSFGQPQHF. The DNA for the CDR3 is TGTGCCGCCAGTGATACGTCTTTCGGACAGCCCCAGCATTTT.

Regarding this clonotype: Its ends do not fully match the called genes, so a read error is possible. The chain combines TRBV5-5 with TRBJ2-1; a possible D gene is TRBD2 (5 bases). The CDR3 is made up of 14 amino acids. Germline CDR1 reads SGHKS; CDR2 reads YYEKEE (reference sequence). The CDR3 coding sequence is TGTGCCATCAGCTTGGAACGGGGTTTCAATGAGCAGCCCTTC. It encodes CAISLERGFNEQPF.

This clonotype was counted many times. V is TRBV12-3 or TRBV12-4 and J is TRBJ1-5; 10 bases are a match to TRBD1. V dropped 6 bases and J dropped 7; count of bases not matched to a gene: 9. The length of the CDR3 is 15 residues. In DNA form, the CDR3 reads TGTGCCAGCAGATCGGGGACAGGGGAGCGGCAGCCCCAGCATTTT. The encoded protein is CASRSGTGERQPQHF.

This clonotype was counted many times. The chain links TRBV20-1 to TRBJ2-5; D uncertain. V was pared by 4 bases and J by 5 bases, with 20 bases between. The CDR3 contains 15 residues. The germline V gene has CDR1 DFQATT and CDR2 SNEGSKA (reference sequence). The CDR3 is CSAKLSGLSSETQYF. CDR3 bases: TGCAGTGCTAAGTTGTCCGGGTTAAGTTCGGAGACCCAGTACTTC.

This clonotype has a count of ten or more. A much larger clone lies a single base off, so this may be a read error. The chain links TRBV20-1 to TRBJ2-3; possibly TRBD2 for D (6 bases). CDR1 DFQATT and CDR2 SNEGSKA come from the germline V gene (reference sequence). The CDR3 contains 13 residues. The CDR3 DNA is TGCAGTGCTAGACTAACTAGCACAGATACGCAGTGTTTT. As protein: CSARLTSTDTQCF.

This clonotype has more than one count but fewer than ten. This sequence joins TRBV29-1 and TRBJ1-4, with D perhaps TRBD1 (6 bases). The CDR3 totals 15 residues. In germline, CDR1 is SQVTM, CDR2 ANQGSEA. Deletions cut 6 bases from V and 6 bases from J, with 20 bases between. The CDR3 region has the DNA TGCAGCGTCGCCTTACAGGGACAACGCTATGAAAAACTGTTTTTT. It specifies CSVALQGQRYEKLFF.

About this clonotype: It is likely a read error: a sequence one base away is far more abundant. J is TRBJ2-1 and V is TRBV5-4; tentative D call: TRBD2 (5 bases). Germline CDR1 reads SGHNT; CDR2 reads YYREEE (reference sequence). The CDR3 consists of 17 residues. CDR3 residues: CASSLEHGERTYNGQFF. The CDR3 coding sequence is TGTGCCAGCAGCTTAGAACATGGGGAGAGGACCTACAATGGGCAGTTCTTC.

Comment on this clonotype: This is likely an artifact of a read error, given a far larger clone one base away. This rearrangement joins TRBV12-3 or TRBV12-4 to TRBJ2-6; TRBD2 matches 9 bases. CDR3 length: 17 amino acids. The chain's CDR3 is CASSPGTSLVGANALTF. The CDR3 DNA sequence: TGTGCCAGCAGTCCGGGGACTAGCTTAGTTGGGGCCAACGCCCTGACTTTC.

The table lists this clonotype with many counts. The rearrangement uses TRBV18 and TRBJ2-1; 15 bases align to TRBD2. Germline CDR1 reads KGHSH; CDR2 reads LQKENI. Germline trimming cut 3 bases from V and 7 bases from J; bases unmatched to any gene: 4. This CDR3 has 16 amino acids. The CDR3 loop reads CASSPQGLAGGNEQFF. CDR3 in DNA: TGTGCCAGCTCACCTCAGGGACTAGCGGGAGGAAATGAGCAGTTCTTC. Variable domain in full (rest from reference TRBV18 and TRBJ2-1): NAGVMQNPRHLVRRRGQEARLRCSPMKGHSHVYWYRQLPEEGLKFMVYLQKENIIDESGMPKERFSAEFPKEGPSILRIQQVVRGDSAAYFCASSPQGLAGGNEQFFGPGTRLTVL.